This T cell receptor beta chain was documented in a study of tumor-infiltrating lymphocytes in oesophageal squamous cell carcinoma. TCRdb reanalysed the PCR reads using MiXCR and keeps one entry per CDR3 protein. Here the sample spans around 12,000 distinct CDR3 sequences, more than 50% being singletons. This TCR came from a female donor with esophageal squamous cell carcinoma. Sequenced: esophageal tumor tissue.

The CDR3 DNA is TGTGCCAGCGGACACTACGAGCAGTACTTC. The encoded protein is CASGHYEQYF. The chain uses TRBV6-1 and TRBJ2-5, with a possible D match to TRBD1 (5 bases). The J call is uncertain, as TRBJ2-7 better fits the DNA end. The CDR3 sequence is 10 residues long. The V gene's germline CDR1 is MNHNS and CDR2 SASEGT.